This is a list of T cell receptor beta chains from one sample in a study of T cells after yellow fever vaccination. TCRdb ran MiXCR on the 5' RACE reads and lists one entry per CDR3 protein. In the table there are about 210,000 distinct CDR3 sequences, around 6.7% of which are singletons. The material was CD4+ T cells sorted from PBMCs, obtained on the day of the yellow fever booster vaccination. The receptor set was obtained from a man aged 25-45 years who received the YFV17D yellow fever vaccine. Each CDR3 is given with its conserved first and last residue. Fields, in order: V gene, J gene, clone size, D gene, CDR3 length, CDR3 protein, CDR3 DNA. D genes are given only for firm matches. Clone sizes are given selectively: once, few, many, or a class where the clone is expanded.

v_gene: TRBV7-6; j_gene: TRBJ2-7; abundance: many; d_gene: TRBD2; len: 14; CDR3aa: CASSLGGTTYEQYF; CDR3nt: TGTGCCAGCAGCTTAGGCGGGACTACCTACGAGCAGTACTTC
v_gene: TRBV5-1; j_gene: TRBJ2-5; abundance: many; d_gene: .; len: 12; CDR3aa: CASSLVEETQYF; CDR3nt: TGCGCCAGCAGCTTGGTAGAAGAGACCCAGTACTTC
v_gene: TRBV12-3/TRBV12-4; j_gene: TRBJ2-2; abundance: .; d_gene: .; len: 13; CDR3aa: CASRGLNTGELFF; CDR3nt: TGTGCCAGCAGAGGACTCAACACCGGGGAGCTGTTTTTT
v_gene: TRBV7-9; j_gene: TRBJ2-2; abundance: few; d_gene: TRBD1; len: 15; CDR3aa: CASSRDRINTGELFF; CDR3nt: TGTGCCAGCAGTCGGGACAGAATTAACACCGGGGAGCTGTTTTTT
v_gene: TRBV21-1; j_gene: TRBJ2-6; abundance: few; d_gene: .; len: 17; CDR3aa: CASSKLDRQAGANVLTF; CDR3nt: TGTGCCAGCAGCAAACTGGACAGGCAGGCTGGGGCCAACGTCCTGACTTTC
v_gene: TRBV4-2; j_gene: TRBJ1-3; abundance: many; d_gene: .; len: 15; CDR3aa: CASSQDGLSGNTIYF; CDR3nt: TGTGCCAGCAGCCAAGATGGGCTCTCTGGAAACACCATATATTTT
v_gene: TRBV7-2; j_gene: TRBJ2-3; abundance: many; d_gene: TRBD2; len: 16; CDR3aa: CASSYSGLANTDTQYF; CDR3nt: TGTGCCAGCAGCTATTCGGGACTAGCGAACACAGATACGCAGTATTTT
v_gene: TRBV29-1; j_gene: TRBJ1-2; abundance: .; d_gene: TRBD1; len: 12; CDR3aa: CSGGTADGSYTF; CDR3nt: TGCAGCGGAGGGACAGCCGATGGAAGCTACACCTTC
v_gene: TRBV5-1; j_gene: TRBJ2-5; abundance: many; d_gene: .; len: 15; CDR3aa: CASSLAGGTDETQYF; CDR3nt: TGCGCCAGCAGCTTGGCCGGCGGGACGGACGAGACCCAGTACTTC
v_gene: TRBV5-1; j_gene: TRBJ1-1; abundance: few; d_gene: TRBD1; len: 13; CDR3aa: CASSLGTGTEAFF; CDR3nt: TGCGCCAGCAGCCTCGGGACAGGCACTGAAGCTTTCTTT
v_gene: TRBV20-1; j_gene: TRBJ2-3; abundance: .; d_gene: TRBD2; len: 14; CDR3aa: CSALGRGRRDTQYF; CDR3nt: TGCAGCGCTCTGGGTCGCGGGAGGAGGGATACGCAGTATTTT
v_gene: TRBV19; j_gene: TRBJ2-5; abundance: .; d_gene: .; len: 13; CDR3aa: CASSLNQFGTQYF; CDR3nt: TGTGCCAGTAGTTTGAATCAATTCGGGACCCAGTACTTC
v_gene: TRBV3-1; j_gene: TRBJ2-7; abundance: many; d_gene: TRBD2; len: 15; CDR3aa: CASSPGLAGAYEQYF; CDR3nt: TGTGCCAGCAGTCCTGGACTAGCGGGAGCCTACGAGCAGTACTTC
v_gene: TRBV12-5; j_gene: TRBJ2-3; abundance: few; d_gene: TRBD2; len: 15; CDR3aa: CASGLAFTSVYTQYF; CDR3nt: TGTGCTAGTGGTTTGGCCTTCACTAGCGTTTATACGCAGTATTTT
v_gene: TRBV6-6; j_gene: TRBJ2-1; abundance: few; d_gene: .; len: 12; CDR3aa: CASTLGRNEQFF; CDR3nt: TGTGCCAGCACCCTCGGGAGAAATGAGCAGTTCTTC
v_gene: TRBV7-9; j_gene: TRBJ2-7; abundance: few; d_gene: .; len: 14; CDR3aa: CASSLHRDSYEQYF; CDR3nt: TGTGCCAGCAGCTTACACAGGGATTCCTACGAGCAGTACTTC
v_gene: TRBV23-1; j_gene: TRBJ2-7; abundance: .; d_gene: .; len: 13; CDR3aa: CASSGGGGNEQYF; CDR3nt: TGCGCCAGCAGTGGGGGAGGGGGTAACGAGCAGTACTTC
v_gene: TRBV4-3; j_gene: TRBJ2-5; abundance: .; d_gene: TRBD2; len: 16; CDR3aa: CASSQSSGRVGETQYF; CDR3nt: TGCGCCAGCAGCCAAAGTAGCGGGAGGGTCGGGGAGACCCAGTACTTC
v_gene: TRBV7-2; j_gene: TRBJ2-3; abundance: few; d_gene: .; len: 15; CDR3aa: CASSPQGISTDTQYF; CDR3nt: TGTGCCAGCAGCCCCCAGGGGATTAGCACAGATACGCAGTATTTT
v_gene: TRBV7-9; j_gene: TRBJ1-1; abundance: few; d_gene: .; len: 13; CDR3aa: CASREGEYTEAFF; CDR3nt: TGTGCCAGCAGGGAGGGGGAGTACACTGAAGCTTTCTTT
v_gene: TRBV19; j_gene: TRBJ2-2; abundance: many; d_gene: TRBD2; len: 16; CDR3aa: CASSPQAGLNTGELFF; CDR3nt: TGTGCCAGTAGTCCCCAAGCGGGACTCAACACCGGGGAGCTGTTTTTT
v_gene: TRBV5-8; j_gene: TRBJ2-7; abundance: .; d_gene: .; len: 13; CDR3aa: CASSGLLGGEQYF; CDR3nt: TGTGCCAGCAGCGGTCTGTTGGGGGGCGAGCAGTACTTC
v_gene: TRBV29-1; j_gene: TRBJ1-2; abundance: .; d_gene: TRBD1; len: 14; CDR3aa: CSVETGQGSYGYTF; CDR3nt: TGCAGCGTTGAAACCGGACAGGGTTCCTATGGCTACACCTTC
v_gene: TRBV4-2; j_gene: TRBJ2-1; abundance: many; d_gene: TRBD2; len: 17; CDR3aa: CASSQGLAGGTYNEQFF; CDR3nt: TGTGCCAGCAGCCAAGGACTAGCGGGAGGGACCTACAATGAGCAGTTCTTC
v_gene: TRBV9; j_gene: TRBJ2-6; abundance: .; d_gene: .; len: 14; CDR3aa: CASSVARGANVLTF; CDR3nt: TGTGCCAGCAGCGTTGCGAGGGGGGCCAACGTCCTGACTTTC
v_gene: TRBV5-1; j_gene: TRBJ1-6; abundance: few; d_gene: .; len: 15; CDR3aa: CASREGGTNNSPLHF; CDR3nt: TGCGCCAGCCGCGAGGGGGGGACCAATAATTCACCCCTCCACTTT
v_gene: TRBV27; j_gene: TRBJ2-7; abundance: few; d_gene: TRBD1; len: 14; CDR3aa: CASSGQGSSSEQYF; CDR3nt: TGTGCCAGCAGCGGACAGGGCTCGTCGAGCGAGCAGTACTTC
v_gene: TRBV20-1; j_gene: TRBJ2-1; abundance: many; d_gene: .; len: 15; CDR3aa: CSVIYPGASYNEQFF; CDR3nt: TGCAGTGTTATCTATCCGGGAGCTTCCTACAATGAGCAGTTCTTC
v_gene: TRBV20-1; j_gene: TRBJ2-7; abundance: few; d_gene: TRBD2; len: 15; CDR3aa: CSARAGGRMPYEQYF; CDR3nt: TGCAGTGCTAGAGCGGGCGGGAGGATGCCCTACGAGCAGTACTTC
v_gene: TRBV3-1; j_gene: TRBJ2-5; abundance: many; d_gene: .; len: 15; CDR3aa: CASSRDGAKQETQYF; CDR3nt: TGTGCCAGCAGCCGGGACGGGGCAAAGCAAGAGACCCAGTACTTC
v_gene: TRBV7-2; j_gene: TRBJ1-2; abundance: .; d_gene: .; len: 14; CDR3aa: CASSSPVPISGYTF; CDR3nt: TGTGCCAGCAGCTCCCCGGTGCCTATATCAGGCTACACCTTC
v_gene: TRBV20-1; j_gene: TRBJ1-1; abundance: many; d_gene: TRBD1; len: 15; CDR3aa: CSAPHRGGLNTEAFF; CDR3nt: TGCAGTGCCCCCCACAGGGGAGGGCTGAACACTGAAGCTTTCTTT
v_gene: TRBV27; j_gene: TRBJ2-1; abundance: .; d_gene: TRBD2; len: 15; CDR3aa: CASAPGLAVYNEQFF; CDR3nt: TGTGCCAGCGCCCCGGGACTAGCGGTATACAATGAGCAGTTCTTC
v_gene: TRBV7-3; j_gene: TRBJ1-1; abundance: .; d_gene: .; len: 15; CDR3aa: CASSLKMGTNTEAFF; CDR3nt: TGTGCCAGCAGCTTAAAAATGGGCACGAACACTGAAGCTTTCTTT
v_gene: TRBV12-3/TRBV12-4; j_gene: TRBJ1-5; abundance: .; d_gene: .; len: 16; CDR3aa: CASSYGRQFSNQPQHF; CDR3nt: TGTGCCAGCAGTTATGGGAGACAGTTTAGCAATCAGCCCCAGCATTTT
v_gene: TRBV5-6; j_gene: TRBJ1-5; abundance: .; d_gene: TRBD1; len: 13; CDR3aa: CASSRDRYQPQHF; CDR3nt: TGTGCCAGCAGCAGGGACAGATATCAGCCCCAGCATTTT
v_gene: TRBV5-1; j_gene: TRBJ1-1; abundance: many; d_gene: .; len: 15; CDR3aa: CASSLVRGTATEAFF; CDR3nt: TGCGCCAGCAGCTTGGTTCGGGGAACGGCGACTGAAGCTTTCTTT
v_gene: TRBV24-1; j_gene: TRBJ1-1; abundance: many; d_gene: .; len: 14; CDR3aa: CATSDNGPNTEAFF; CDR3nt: TGTGCCACCAGTGACAACGGACCGAACACTGAAGCTTTCTTT
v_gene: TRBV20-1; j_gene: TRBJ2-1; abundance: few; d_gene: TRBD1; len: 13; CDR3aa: CSAGTGVENEQFF; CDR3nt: TGCAGTGCCGGGACAGGGGTAGAGAATGAGCAGTTCTTC
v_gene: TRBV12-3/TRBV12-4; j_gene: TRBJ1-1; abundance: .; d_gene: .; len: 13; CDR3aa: CASSPRYQGRAFF; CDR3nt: TGTGCCAGCAGTCCCCGGTACCAGGGAAGAGCTTTCTTT
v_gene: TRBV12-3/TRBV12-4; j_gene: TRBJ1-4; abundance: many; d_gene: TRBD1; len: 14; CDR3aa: CASRRQGAGEKLFF; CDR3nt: TGTGCCAGCAGGCGTCAGGGGGCGGGGGAAAAACTGTTTTTT
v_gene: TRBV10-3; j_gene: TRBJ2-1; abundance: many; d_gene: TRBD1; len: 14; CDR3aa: CAISELRQGNEQFF; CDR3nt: TGTGCCATCAGTGAGTTAAGACAGGGCAATGAGCAGTTCTTC
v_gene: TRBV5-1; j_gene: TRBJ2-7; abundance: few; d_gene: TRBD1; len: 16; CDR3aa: CASSSGQGPRPYEQYF; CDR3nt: TGCGCCAGCAGCTCCGGACAGGGACCGAGACCCTACGAGCAGTACTTC
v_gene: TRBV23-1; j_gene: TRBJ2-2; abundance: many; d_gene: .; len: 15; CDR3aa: CASSQSPSCTGELFF; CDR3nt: TGCGCCAGCAGTCAATCCCCTAGTTGCACCGGGGAGCTGTTTTTT
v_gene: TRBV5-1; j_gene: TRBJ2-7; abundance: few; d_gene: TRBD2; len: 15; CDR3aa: CASSLGSGGGYEQYF; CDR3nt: TGCGCCAGCAGCTTGGGTTCGGGAGGAGGCTACGAGCAGTACTTC
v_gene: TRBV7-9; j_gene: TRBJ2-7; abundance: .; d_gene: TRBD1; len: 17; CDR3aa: CASSFAYLRGGDYEQYF; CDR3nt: TGTGCCAGCAGCTTTGCATATCTACGAGGGGGCGATTACGAGCAGTACTTC
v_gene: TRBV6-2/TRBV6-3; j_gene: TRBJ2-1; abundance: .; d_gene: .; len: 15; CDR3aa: CASRPFSIRYNEQFF; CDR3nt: TGTGCCAGCAGGCCCTTTTCGATCCGATACAATGAGCAGTTCTTC
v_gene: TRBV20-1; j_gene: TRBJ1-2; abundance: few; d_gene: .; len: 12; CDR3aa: CSARQGSQGYTF; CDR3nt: TGCAGTGCTAGACAGGGATCCCAGGGCTACACCTTC
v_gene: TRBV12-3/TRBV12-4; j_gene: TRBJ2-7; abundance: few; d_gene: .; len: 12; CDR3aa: CASSLTAGEQYF; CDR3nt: TGTGCCAGCAGTTTGACAGCCGGCGAGCAGTACTTC
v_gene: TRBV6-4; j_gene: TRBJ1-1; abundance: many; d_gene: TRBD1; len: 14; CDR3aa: CAIPSTGSVTEAFF; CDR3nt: TGTGCCATCCCATCGACAGGGAGCGTCACTGAAGCTTTCTTT
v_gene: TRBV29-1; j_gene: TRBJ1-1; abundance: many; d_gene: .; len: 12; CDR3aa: CSVEREGAEAFF; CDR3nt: TGCAGCGTTGAAAGGGAGGGGGCTGAAGCTTTCTTT
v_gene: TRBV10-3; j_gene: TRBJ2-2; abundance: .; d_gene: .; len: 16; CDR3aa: CAISPGLQGGTGELFF; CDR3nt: TGTGCCATCAGCCCTGGGCTGCAGGGCGGCACCGGGGAGCTGTTTTTT
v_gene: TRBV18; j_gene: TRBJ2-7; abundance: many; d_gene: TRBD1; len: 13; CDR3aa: CASSGGQGYEQYF; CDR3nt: TGTGCCAGCTCGGGGGGACAGGGCTACGAGCAGTACTTC
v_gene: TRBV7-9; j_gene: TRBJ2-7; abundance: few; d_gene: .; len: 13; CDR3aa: CAGWDSRSYEQYF; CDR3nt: TGTGCCGGGTGGGACTCACGCTCCTACGAGCAGTACTTC
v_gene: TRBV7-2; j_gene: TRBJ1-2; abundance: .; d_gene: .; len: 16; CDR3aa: CASSLSTARSNYGYTF; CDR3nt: TGTGCCAGCAGCTTAAGTACAGCCAGGAGTAACTATGGCTACACCTTC
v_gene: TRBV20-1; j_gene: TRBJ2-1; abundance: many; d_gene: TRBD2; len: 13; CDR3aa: CSTVREANNEQFF; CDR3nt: TGCAGTACGGTGCGGGAGGCTAACAATGAGCAGTTCTTC
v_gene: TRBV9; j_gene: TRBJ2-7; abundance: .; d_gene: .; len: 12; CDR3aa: CASSVETGEQYF; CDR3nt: TGTGCCAGCAGCGTAGAAACGGGGGAGCAGTACTTC
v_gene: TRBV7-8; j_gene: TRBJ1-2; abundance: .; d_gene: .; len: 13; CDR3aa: CASGLRRRTGYTF; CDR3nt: TGTGCCAGCGGACTCAGGCGCCGTACTGGCTACACCTTC
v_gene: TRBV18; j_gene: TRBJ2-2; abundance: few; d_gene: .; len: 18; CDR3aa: CASSPLPYLPPNTGELFF; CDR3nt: TGTGCCAGCTCACCATTACCGTACCTCCCTCCGAACACCGGGGAGCTGTTTTTT